This TCR beta chain is from a study of blood T cell repertoires in COVID-19. About the study: The United States, Italy and Spain were the sources of the acute and convalescent COVID-19 samples. In each case, the material was cDNA or gDNA derived from T cells, B-cell-depleted T cells, or PBMCs.

Authors' methods: Researchers report that nucleated cell counts were estimated from reference gene primer amplification. Profiling relied on immunoSEQ multiplex PCR, and the TCRdb table lists in-frame clones only, not all of them. V and J calls and clone size are those listed in that table; D and trimming were worked out from the DNA. Of 100,000 or so clones in the sample, roughly 80% are singletons; the top ten hold around 19%. Germline V gives CDR1 SNHLY, CDR2 FYNNEI. This CDR3 is 15 amino acids long. Trimming pared 4 bases from V and 0 bases from J, leaving 11 bases between. This sequence originates from a woman between 70 and 85 years old with acute or convalescent COVID-19. Sample: peripheral blood. This chain connects TRBV2 to TRBJ2-3; D call uncertain. The CDR3 nucleotides read TGTGCCAGCAGTGTGCGCCAGACTAGCACAGATACGCAGTATTTT. Protein: CASSVRQTSTDTQYF.